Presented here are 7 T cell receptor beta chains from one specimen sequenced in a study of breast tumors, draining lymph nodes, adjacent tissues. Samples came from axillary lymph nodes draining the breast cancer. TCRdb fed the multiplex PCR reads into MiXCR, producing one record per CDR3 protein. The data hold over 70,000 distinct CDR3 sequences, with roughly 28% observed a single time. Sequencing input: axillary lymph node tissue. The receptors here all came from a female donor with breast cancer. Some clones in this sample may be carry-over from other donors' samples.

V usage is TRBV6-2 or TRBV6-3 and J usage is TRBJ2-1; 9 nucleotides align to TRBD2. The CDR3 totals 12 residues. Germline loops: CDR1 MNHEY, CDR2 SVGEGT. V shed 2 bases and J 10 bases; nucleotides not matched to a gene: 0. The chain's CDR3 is CASSYLAGEQFF. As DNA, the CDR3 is TGTGCCAGCAGTTACCTAGCGGGGGAGCAGTTCTTC.

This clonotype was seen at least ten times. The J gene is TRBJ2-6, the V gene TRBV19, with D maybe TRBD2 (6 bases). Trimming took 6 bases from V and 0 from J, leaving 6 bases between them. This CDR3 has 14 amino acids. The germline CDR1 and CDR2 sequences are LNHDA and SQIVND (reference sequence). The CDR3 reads CASRGGSGANVLTF. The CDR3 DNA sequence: TGTGCCAGTAGGGGGGGCTCTGGGGCCAACGTCCTGACTTTC. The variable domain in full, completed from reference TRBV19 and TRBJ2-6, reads DGGITQSPKYLFRKEGQNVTLSCEQNLNHDAMYWYRQDPGQGLRLIYYSQIVNDFQKGDIAEGYSVSREKKESFPLTVTSAQKNPTAFYLCASRGGSGANVLTFGAGSRLTVL.

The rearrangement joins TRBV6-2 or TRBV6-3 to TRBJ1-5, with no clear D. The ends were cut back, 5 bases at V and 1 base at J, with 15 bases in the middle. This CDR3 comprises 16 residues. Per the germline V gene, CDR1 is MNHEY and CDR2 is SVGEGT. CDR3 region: CASSHPPGRSNQPQHF. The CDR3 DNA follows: TGTGCCAGCAGTCACCCTCCGGGCCGGAGCAATCAGCCCCAGCATTTT.

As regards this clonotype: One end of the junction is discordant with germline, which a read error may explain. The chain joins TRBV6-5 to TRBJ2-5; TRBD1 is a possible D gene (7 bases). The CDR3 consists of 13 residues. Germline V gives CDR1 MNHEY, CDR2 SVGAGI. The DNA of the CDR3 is TGTGTCAGCACAGGGGACTCGGGTGGGCCCCAGTACTTC. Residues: CVSTGDSGGPQYF.

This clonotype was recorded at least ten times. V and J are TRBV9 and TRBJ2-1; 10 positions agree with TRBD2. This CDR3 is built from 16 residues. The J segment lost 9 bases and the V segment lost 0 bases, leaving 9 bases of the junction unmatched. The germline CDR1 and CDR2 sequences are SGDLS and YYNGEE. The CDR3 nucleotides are TGTGCCAGCAGCGTAGTGGGTAGCGGGGGGCCCAGTGAGCAGTTCTTC. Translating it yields CASSVVGSGGPSEQFF.

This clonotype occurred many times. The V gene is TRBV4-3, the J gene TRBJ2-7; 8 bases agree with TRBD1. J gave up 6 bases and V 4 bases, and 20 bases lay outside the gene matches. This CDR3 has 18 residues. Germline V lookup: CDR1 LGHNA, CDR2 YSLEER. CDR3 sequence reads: CASSLEGPGPATGGEQYF. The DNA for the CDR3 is TGCGCCAGCAGCCTAGAGGGCCCAGGCCCTGCTACAGGGGGCGAGCAGTACTTC.

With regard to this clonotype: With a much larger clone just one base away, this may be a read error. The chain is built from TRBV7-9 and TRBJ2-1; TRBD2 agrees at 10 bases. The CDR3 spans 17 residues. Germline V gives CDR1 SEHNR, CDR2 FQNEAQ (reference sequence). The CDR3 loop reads CASSQQPSGSSHNEQFF. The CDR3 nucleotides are TGCGCCAGCAGCCAACAACCTAGCGGGAGCTCCCACAATGAGCAGTTCTTC. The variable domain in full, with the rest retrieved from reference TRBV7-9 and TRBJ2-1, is DTGVSQNPRHKITKRGQNVTFRCDPISEHNRLYWYRQTLGQGPEFLTYFQNEAQLEKSRLLSDRFSAERPKGSFSTLEIQRTEQGDSAMYLCASSQQPSGSSHNEQFFGPGTRLTVL.